This T cell receptor beta chain was obtained from a study of blood T cell repertoires in COVID-19. Study-level background: Material from acute and convalescent COVID-19 was sourced from the United States, Italy and Spain.

V was cut by 4 bases and J by 1 base, with 7 bases left in between. The CDR3 contains 13 residues. Germline CDR1 SGHDN, CDR2 FVKESK. Original analysis: By means of reference gene primer amplification, nucleated cell counts were estimated. Produced via immunoSEQ multiplex PCR; TCRdb's table is partial and in-frame only. For V, J and clone size, that table is used; D and trimming come from the DNA. The sample consists of more than 120,000 clones, about nine tenths of them appearing once. V and J are TRBV14 and TRBJ1-1; D possibly corresponds to TRBD1 (5 bases). The sample taken for sequencing was peripheral blood. The TCR originated in a man in his fifties or sixties who had recovered from COVID-19. CDR3 amino acids: CASSLGQNTEAFF. CDR3 DNA: TGTGCCAGCAGCCTCGGACAGAACACTGAAGCTTTCTTT. Variable domain in full (rest from reference TRBV14 and TRBJ1-1): EAGVTQFPSHSVIEKGQTVTLRCDPISGHDNLYWYRRVMGKEIKFLLHFVKESKQDESGMPNNRFLAERTGGTYSTLKVQPAELEDSGVYFCASSLGQNTEAFFGQGTRLTVV.